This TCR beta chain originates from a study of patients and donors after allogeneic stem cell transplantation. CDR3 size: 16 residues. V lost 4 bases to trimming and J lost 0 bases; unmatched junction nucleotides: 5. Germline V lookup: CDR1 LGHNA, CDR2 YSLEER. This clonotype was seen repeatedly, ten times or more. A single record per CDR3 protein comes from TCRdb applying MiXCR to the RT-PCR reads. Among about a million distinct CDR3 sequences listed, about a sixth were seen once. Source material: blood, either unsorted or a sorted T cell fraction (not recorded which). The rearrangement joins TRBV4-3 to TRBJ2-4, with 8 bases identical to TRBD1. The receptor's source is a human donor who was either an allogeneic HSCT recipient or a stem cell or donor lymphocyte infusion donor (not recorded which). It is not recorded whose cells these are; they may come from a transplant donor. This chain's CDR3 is CASSRDRGLAKNIQYF. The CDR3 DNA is TGCGCCAGCAGCCGAGACAGGGGATTAGCCAAAAACATTCAGTACTTC.